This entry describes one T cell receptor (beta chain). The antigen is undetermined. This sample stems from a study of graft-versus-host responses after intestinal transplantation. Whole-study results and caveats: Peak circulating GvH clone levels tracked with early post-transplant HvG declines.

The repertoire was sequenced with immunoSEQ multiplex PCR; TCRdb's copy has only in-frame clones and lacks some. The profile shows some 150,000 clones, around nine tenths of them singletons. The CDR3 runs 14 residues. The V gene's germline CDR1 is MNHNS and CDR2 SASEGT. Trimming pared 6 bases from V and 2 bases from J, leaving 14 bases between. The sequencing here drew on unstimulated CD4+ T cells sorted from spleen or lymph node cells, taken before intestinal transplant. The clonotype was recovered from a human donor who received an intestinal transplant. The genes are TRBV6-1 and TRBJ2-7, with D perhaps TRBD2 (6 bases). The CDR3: CASRRHAGTYEQYF. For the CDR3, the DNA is TGTGCCAGCAGGAGACACGCGGGGACCTACGAGCAGTACTTC.